These T cell receptor beta chains were read from a single sample in a study of blood T cell repertoires in COVID-19. Only in-frame clones appear in the TCRdb table, and some are missing; sequencing was by immunoSEQ multiplex PCR. Here the sample spans approximately 110,000 clones, roughly four fifths being singletons. Sequences were obtained from peripheral blood. All receptors derive from a woman aged 80 or over with acute or convalescent COVID-19. CDR3s include the opening cysteine and the closing phenylalanine or tryptophan. The D gene is left open where the match is weak. Expanded clones are given a class, and other clones once, few, many or no size at all.

clone size: few; V gene: TRBV5-8; D gene: TRBD1; J gene: TRBJ2-1; CDR3 DNA: TGTGCCAGCAGCTTGGGGACAGGGGTAAACAATGAGCAGTTCTTC; CDR3 protein: CASSLGTGVNNEQFF
clone size: NA; V gene: TRBV5-6; D gene: NA; J gene: TRBJ2-2; CDR3 DNA: TGTGCCAGCAGTCCTGAAACTGGACTAACCGGGGAGCTGTTTTTT; CDR3 protein: CASSPETGLTGELFF
clone size: NA; V gene: TRBV7-9; D gene: TRBD1; J gene: TRBJ2-2; CDR3 DNA: TGTGCCAGCAGCTCCCTCGACAGGGGGCGCAACGGGGAGCTGTTTTTT; CDR3 protein: CASSSLDRGRNGELFF
clone size: NA; V gene: TRBV6-5; D gene: NA; J gene: TRBJ1-4; CDR3 DNA: TGTGCCAGCAGACAGAGTAATGAAAAACTGTTTTTT; CDR3 protein: CASRQSNEKLFF
clone size: NA; V gene: TRBV5-4; D gene: TRBD2; J gene: TRBJ2-5; CDR3 DNA: TGTGCCAGCAGCCTCCCAATGGGACTAGCGGGGGGGAAAGAGACCCAGTACTTC; CDR3 protein: CASSLPMGLAGGKETQYF
clone size: NA; V gene: TRBV27; D gene: TRBD1; J gene: TRBJ1-2; CDR3 DNA: TGTGCCAGCAGTTTCGGACAGGGCTATGGCTACACCTTC; CDR3 protein: CASSFGQGYGYTF
clone size: NA; V gene: TRBV6-2/TRBV6-3; D gene: NA; J gene: TRBJ1-1; CDR3 DNA: TGTGCCAGCAGTAGGCCCGGAGGTAACACTGAAGCTTTCTTT; CDR3 protein: CASSRPGGNTEAFF
clone size: many; V gene: TRBV19; D gene: NA; J gene: TRBJ1-1; CDR3 DNA: TGTGCCAGTAGTATAGGAGGCCGGGGCACTGAAGCTTTCTTT; CDR3 protein: CASSIGGRGTEAFF
clone size: NA; V gene: TRBV7-2; D gene: NA; J gene: TRBJ2-1; CDR3 DNA: TGTGCCAGCAGCTTCGGGCAGGGGTACAATGAGCAGTTCTTC; CDR3 protein: CASSFGQGYNEQFF
clone size: NA; V gene: TRBV25-1; D gene: TRBD1; J gene: TRBJ1-2; CDR3 DNA: TGTGCCAGCAGTGAACCTGACAGGGCCTATGGCTACACCTTC; CDR3 protein: CASSEPDRAYGYTF
clone size: NA; V gene: TRBV2; D gene: TRBD1; J gene: TRBJ1-1; CDR3 DNA: TGTGCCAGCAGGGCCACAGGGGGCCTAATGAACACTGAAGCTTTCTTT; CDR3 protein: CASRATGGLMNTEAFF
clone size: NA; V gene: TRBV10-3; D gene: NA; J gene: TRBJ1-2; CDR3 DNA: TGTGCCATCAGTGATCGAGACAGGATCAACTATGGCTACACCTTC; CDR3 protein: CAISDRDRINYGYTF
clone size: NA; V gene: TRBV5-4; D gene: NA; J gene: TRBJ2-3; CDR3 DNA: TGTGCCAGCAGCTTGAAGGGGGTCACAGATACGCAGTATTTT; CDR3 protein: CASSLKGVTDTQYF
clone size: NA; V gene: TRBV27; D gene: TRBD1; J gene: TRBJ2-7; CDR3 DNA: TGTGCCAGCAGTCCCAGGACAGGGCCCTACGAGCAGTACTTC; CDR3 protein: CASSPRTGPYEQYF
clone size: NA; V gene: TRBV3-1/TRBV3-2; D gene: NA; J gene: TRBJ2-1; CDR3 DNA: TGTGCCAGCAGCCGGGGCCCGGCCCCTAATGAGCAGTTCTTC; CDR3 protein: CASSRGPAPNEQFF
clone size: NA; V gene: TRBV2; D gene: TRBD2; J gene: TRBJ2-7; CDR3 DNA: TGTGCCAGCAGTCGGGTAGCGGGAGCCTACGAGCAGTACTTC; CDR3 protein: CASSRVAGAYEQYF
clone size: NA; V gene: TRBV29-1; D gene: NA; J gene: TRBJ2-2; CDR3 DNA: TGCAGCGTTGGTTTTCAGACGAACACCGGGGAGCTGTTTTTT; CDR3 protein: CSVGFQTNTGELFF
clone size: NA; V gene: TRBV18; D gene: TRBD2; J gene: TRBJ2-1; CDR3 DNA: TGTGCCAGCTCACCGCAGCGGGAACACAATGAGCAGTTCTTC; CDR3 protein: CASSPQREHNEQFF
clone size: NA; V gene: TRBV6-5; D gene: NA; J gene: TRBJ2-7; CDR3 DNA: TGTGCCAGCCGATTGGGACTGGCGAGGGAGCAGTACTTC; CDR3 protein: CASRLGLAREQYF
clone size: NA; V gene: TRBV5-1; D gene: TRBD1; J gene: TRBJ1-3; CDR3 DNA: TGCGCCAGCAGCCAAGGGACAGGGACTGGAAACACCATATATTTT; CDR3 protein: CASSQGTGTGNTIYF
clone size: NA; V gene: TRBV9; D gene: NA; J gene: TRBJ1-6; CDR3 DNA: TGTGCCAGCAGCCCCAGGGGTAATTCACCCCTCCACTTT; CDR3 protein: CASSPRGNSPLHF
clone size: NA; V gene: TRBV7-2; D gene: NA; J gene: TRBJ1-1; CDR3 DNA: TGTGCCAGCAGCTTAGCGAGGGCAGGGGCAGAAGCTTTCTTT; CDR3 protein: CASSLARAGAEAFF
clone size: NA; V gene: TRBV19; D gene: TRBD2; J gene: TRBJ2-3; CDR3 DNA: TGTGCCAGCGGTATAGGACTAGGTAAAGATACGCAGTATTTT; CDR3 protein: CASGIGLGKDTQYF
clone size: NA; V gene: TRBV19; D gene: NA; J gene: TRBJ2-5; CDR3 DNA: TGTGCCAGTAGTTTAATCCCGGGAGAGGAGACCCAGTACTTC; CDR3 protein: CASSLIPGEETQYF
clone size: NA; V gene: TRBV5-1; D gene: NA; J gene: TRBJ2-5; CDR3 DNA: TGCGCCAGCAGCTCGCTCTCAGTGGGGGCAGGAGAGACCCAGTACTTC; CDR3 protein: CASSSLSVGAGETQYF
clone size: NA; V gene: TRBV7-6; D gene: TRBD2; J gene: TRBJ2-3; CDR3 DNA: TGTGCCAGCAGCTTGACTAGCGGGTCCCACACAGATACGCAGTATTTT; CDR3 protein: CASSLTSGSHTDTQYF
clone size: NA; V gene: TRBV18; D gene: NA; J gene: TRBJ2-2; CDR3 DNA: TGTGCCAGCTCCCGGGTCACCGGGGAGCTGTTTTTT; CDR3 protein: CASSRVTGELFF